This TCR beta chain came from a study of CD8+CD57+ T cells in acquired aplastic anemia. Study-wide findings and caveats: Controls did not differ significantly from patients in CD8+ Simpson's diversity.

Whoever was chosen for sequencing had shown CD8+CD57+ cell expansion by flow cytometry. The TCR beta profiling, which covered VDJ combination and CDR3 sequence, was carried out using genomic DNA as the template. TCRdb ran MiXCR on the reads and lists one entry per CDR3 protein. This table has 100,000 to 150,000 distinct CDR3 sequences, approximately 36% appearing once. A note on this clonotype: Its antigen is not identified.

Sample: sorted CD4+, CD8+, or CD8+CD57+ T cells (not recorded which) from PBMCs. The sequence came from a human donor with aplastic anemia.

The CDR3 reads CASRHSAAGSGELFF. DNA of the CDR3: TGTGCCAGCAGACACTCTGCGGCAGGGTCCGGGGAGCTGTTTTTT. This chain links TRBV27 with TRBJ2-2, with D perhaps TRBD1 (5 bases). This CDR3 has 15 amino acids. The germline V gene encodes CDR1 MNHEY and CDR2 SMNVEV (reference sequence). The germline V and J ends were trimmed by 6 bases and 6 bases, with 17 bases remaining between them.